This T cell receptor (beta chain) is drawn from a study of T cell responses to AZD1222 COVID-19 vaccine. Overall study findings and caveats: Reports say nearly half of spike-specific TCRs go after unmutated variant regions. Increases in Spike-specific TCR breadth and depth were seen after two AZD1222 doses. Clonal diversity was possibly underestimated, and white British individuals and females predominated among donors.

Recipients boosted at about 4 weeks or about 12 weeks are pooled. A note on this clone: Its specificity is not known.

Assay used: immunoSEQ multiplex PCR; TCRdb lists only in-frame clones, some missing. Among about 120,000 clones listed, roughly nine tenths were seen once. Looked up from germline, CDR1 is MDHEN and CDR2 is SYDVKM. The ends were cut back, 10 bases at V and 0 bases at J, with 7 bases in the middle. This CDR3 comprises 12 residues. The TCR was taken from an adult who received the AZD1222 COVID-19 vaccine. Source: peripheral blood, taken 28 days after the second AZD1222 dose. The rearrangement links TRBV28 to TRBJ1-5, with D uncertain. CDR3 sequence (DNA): TGTGCCATCGACAATAGCAATCAGCCCCAGCATTTT. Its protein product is CAIDNSNQPQHF.